The clone carrying this TCR beta chain was seen more than once but under ten times. This entry belongs to a study of CD8+ T cells in alopecia areata. Whole-study context: Treated patients received oral tofacitinib, 5 to 10 mg twice daily.

RNA was isolated and reverse transcribed to cDNA, the sequencing template. TCRdb keeps only in-frame clones here, not all; method: immunoSEQ multiplex PCR. The sample contains about 160,000 clones, around 47% of which appear only once. The CDR3 extends over 13 amino acids. CDR1 SQVTM and CDR2 ANQGSEA come from the germline V gene. V was cut by 2 bases and J by 2 bases, with 8 bases left in between. The clonotype was recovered from a human donor with alopecia areata. This chain connects TRBV29-1 to TRBJ2-3; D is unresolved. The sequenced sample was CD4+ T cells sorted from blood. Here the CDR3 DNA reads TGCAGCGTTGAATGGGAAAACACAGATACGCAGTATTTT. Encoded protein: CSVEWENTDTQYF.